Shown below are 11 T cell receptor beta chains from a single sample sequenced in a study of shared clonotypes between healthy human individuals. The method was immunoSEQ multiplex PCR; TCRdb's version includes in-frame clones alone and lacks a portion of them. The sample consists of around 690,000 clones, around 90% of them appearing once. Sequencing was done on a sample of memory CD8+ T cells from PBMCs. This sample's subset: CD45RO+ cells pooled with CCR7-negative TemRA cells. These TCRs come from a young man in good health. Some clones in this sample may be carry-over from other donors' samples.

The chain links TRBV9 to TRBJ2-3; TRBD1 matches 8 bases. Germline lookup yields CDR1 SGDLS and CDR2 YYNGEE. The CDR3 spans 16 residues. The V and J ends lost 3 bases and 0 bases, in that order; junction bases with no gene match: 6. The CDR3: CASSAGQGASTDTQYF. The CDR3 coding sequence is TGTGCCAGCAGCGCCGGACAGGGTGCGAGCACAGATACGCAGTATTTT.

V and J are TRBV29-1 and TRBJ2-5; 11 bases map to TRBD1. V lost 7 bases to trimming and J lost 9 bases; unmatched junction nucleotides: 10. The germline CDR1 and CDR2 sequences are SQVTM and ANQGSEA. This CDR3 comprises 13 residues. CDR3 nucleotide sequence: TGCAGCGCCGGGGGTCTGGGACAGGGGGCCCAGTACTTC. The encoded protein is CSAGGLGQGAQYF.

The genes are TRBV19 and TRBJ2-5; D gene ambiguous. CDR1 and CDR2 (germline): LNHDA, SQIVND (reference sequence). V was cut by 10 bases and J by 1 base, with 22 bases left in between. The length of the CDR3 is 16 residues. Written as DNA, the CDR3 is TGTGCCATTATAGATCGGCACCCAGCACCCCAAGAGACCCAGTACTTC. It is translated as CAIIDRHPAPQETQYF. The whole variable domain, remainder taken from reference TRBV19 and TRBJ2-5, is DGGITQSPKYLFRKEGQNVTLSCEQNLNHDAMYWYRQDPGQGLRLIYYSQIVNDFQKGDIAEGYSVSREKKESFPLTVTSAQKNPTAFYLCAIIDRHPAPQETQYFGPGTRLLVL.

The genes are TRBV29-1 and TRBJ1-1; possible D gene TRBD1, 6 bases. Germline-derived CDR1 and CDR2 are SQVTM and ANQGSEA. The length of the CDR3 is 11 residues. Trimming left V 5 bases short and J 3 bases short, with 7 bases between. CDR3 bases: TGCAGCGTTTACAGGGACACTGAAGCTTTCTTT. Residues: CSVYRDTEAFF.

The CDR3: CASGLVRLVGHKSYNEQFF. CDR3 DNA sequence: TGTGCTAGTGGTTTGGTACGGCTTGTGGGACACAAGTCGTACAATGAGCAGTTCTTC. The V gene is TRBV12-5, the J gene TRBJ2-1; possible D gene TRBD1, 6 bases. The CDR3 length is 19 residues. Deletions cut 0 bases from V and 4 bases from J, with 22 bases between. Germline V lookup: CDR1 LGHNT, CDR2 FRNRAP.

This chain links TRBV21-1 with TRBJ2-7; the table calls TRBD2, which could not be checked here. TRBV21-1 is recorded as a pseudogene. This CDR3 is built from 16 residues. CDR3 coding DNA: TGTGCCAGCAGCACCCGAACAAGGACTCCCTCCTACGAGCAGTACTTC. Amino acids: CASSTRTRTPSYEQYF.

The chain combines TRBV7-9 with TRBJ2-1; maybe TRBD1 (6 bases). Trimming took off 1 base at V and 4 bases at J, with 11 bases between the two ends. The CDR3 is 15 residues long. CDR1 SEHNR and CDR2 FQNEAQ come from the germline V gene (reference sequence). CDR3 sequence: CASSLEGTLYNEQFF. CDR3 bases: TGTGCCAGCAGCTTAGAGGGGACACTGTACAATGAGCAGTTCTTC.

This chain joins TRBV29-1 and TRBJ2-5; a weak D match, TRBD1 (5 bases). CDR3 size: 15 residues. V was clipped by 5 bases and J by 2 bases, with 18 bases between them. CDR1 is SQVTM and CDR2 is ANQGSEA in the germline V gene. This CDR3 reads CSVFWGFGPQETQYF. CDR3 DNA: TGCAGCGTTTTCTGGGGCTTTGGGCCGCAAGAGACCCAGTACTTC.

The CDR3 DNA is TGTGCCAGCAGCGCGACAGGGGGGGAGACCCAGTACTTC. Protein sequence: CASSATGGETQYF. This sequence joins TRBV7-9 and TRBJ2-5; 9 nucleotides agree with TRBD1. The CDR3 is 13 amino acids. The germline CDR1 and CDR2 sequences are SEHNR and FQNEAQ (reference sequence). V trimming: 5 bases; J trimming: 5 bases; junction bases outside the gene matches: 3. The variable domain in full, with the rest retrieved from reference TRBV7-9 and TRBJ2-5, is DTGVSQNPRHKITKRGQNVTFRCDPISEHNRLYWYRQTLGQGPEFLTYFQNEAQLEKSRLLSDRFSAERPKGSFSTLEIQRTEQGDSAMYLCASSATGGETQYFGPGTRLLVL.

The rearrangement joins TRBV13 to TRBJ1-5, with D possibly being TRBD1 (6 bases). The CDR3 loop spans 14 amino acids. V was shortened by 2 bases and J by 1 base, with 6 bases between the two germline ends. Per the germline V gene, CDR1 is PRHDT and CDR2 is FYEKMQ (reference sequence). The CDR3 is CASSLTGSNQPQHF. CDR3 nucleotide sequence: TGTGCCAGCAGCTTAACAGGGAGCAATCAGCCCCAGCATTTT.

This chain connects TRBV29-1 to TRBJ2-1; D is possibly TRBD1 (6 bases). The CDR3 runs 14 residues. CDR1 is SQVTM and CDR2 is ANQGSEA in the germline V gene. Deletions cut 7 bases from V and 4 bases from J, with 17 bases between. The CDR3: CSARVGTQYNEQFF. CDR3 bases: TGCAGCGCCCGGGTGGGGACACAGTACAATGAGCAGTTCTTC.